This TCR beta chain was retrieved from a study of regulatory T cells in long-lasting Graves disease. Turning to the study itself: Patients with new Graves' disease had used antithyroid drugs below 3 months.

The V and J ends lost 5 bases and 6 bases, in that order; junction bases with no gene match: 12. Germline lookup yields CDR1 SEHNR and CDR2 FQNEAQ (reference sequence). The CDR3 covers 15 residues. Building of the TCR beta libraries involved iRepertoire HTBI primers and Arm-PCR of CDR3 regions. TCRdb used MiXCR to reprocess the multiplex PCR reads, holding one entry per CDR3 protein. Of some 460,000 distinct CDR3 sequences in the sample, 15% to 20% were seen once. Sample time point: newly diagnosed GD, antithyroid drugs for less than 3 months. Generation of the TCR library employed RNA extracted from PBMCs. The same sample was also studied in work on T cells in Graves' hyperthyroidism and ophthalmopathy. Per that paper: Across 18 months, stable Graves' hyperthyroidism was marked by no progression to ophthalmopathy.

The V and J genes are TRBV7-9 and TRBJ1-2, with TRBD1 matching 7 bases. The sample in question was peripheral blood mononuclear cells (PBMCs), obtained at new diagnosis, from a patient treated with antithyroid drugs. The clonotype comes from a man aged 40-50 years with Graves disease. CDR3 DNA: TGTGCCAGCAGCCCATCGACAGGGCAGGGGGATGGCTACACCTTC. Translated, it gives CASSPSTGQGDGYTF.